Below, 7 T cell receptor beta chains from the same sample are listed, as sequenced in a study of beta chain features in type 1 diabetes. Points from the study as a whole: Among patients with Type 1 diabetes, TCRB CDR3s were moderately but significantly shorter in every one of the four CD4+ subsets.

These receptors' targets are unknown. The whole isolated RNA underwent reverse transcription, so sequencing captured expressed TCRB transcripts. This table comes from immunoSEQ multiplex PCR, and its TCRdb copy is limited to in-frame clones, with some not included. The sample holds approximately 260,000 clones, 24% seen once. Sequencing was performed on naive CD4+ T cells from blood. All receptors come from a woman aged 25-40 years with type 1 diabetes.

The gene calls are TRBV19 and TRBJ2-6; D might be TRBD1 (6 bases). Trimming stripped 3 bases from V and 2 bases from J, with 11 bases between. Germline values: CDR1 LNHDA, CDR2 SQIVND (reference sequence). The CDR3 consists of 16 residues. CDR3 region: CASSISYRAGANVLTF. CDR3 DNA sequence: TGTGCCAGTAGTATCTCTTACAGGGCTGGGGCCAACGTCCTGACTTTC.

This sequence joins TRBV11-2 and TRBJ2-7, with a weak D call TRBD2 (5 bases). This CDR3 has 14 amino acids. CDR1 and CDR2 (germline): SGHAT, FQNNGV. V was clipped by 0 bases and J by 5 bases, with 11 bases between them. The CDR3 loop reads CASSLDLIGDEQYF. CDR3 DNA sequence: TGTGCCAGCAGCTTAGATCTGATCGGGGACGAGCAGTACTTC.

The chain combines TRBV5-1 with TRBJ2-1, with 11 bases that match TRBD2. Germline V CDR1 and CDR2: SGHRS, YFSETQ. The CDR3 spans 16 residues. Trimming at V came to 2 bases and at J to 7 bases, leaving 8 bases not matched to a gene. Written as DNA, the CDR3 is TGCGCCAGCAGCTTAACTGTGACTAGCGGGATAAATGAGCAGTTCTTC. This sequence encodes CASSLTVTSGINEQFF.

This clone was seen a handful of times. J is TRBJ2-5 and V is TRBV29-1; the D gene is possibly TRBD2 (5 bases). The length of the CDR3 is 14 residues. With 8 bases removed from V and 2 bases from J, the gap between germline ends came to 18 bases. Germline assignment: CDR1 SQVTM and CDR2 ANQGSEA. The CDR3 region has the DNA TGCAGCACACTACTAGTCCCCCTTCAAGAGACCCAGTACTTC. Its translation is CSTLLVPLQETQYF.

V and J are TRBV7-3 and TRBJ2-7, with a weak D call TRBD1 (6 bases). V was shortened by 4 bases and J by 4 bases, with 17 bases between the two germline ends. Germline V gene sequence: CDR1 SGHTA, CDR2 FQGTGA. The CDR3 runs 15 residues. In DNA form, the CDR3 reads TGTGCCAGCAGCTCCCTCCCAGGGGAAGGGTACGAGCAGTACTTC. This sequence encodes CASSSLPGEGYEQYF.

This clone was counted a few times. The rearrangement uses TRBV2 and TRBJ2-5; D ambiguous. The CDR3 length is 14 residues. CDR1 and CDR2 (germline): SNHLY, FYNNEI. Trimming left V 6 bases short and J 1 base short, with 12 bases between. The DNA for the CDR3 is TGTGCCAGCAGAGTCACTATTATCCAAGAGACCCAGTACTTC. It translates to CASRVTIIQETQYF.

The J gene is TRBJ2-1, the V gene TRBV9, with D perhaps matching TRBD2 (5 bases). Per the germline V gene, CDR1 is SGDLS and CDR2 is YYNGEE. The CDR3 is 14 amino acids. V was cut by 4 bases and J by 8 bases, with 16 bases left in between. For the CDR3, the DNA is TGTGCCAGCAGCCCCCGGCTCGGTAGCGATGAGCAGTTCTTC. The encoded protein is CASSPRLGSDEQFF. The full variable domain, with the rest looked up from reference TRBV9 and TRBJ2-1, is DSGVTQTPKHLITATGQRVTLRCSPRSGDLSVYWYQQSLDQGLQFLIQYYNGEERAKGNILERFSAQQFPDLHSELNLSSLELGDSALYFCASSPRLGSDEQFFGPGTRLTVL.